This entry lists 23 T cell receptor beta chains sequenced from one sample in a study of cytomegalovirus exposure and HLA in healthy donors. Both 60 Vbeta primers and 13 Jbeta primers went into the PCR. TCRdb's copy holds only in-frame clones and misses some; the assay was immunoSEQ multiplex PCR. This sample's table reports 55,000 or so clones. Sample: PBMCs. These receptors were taken from a woman between 50 and 59 years old in good health and CMV-seropositive.

The rearrangement uses TRBV14 and TRBJ1-2; weak D call: TRBD1 (5 bases). V was cut by 2 bases and J by 6 bases, with 10 bases left in between. Looked up from germline, CDR1 is SGHDN and CDR2 is FVKESK. CDR3 length: 13 residues. The CDR3 DNA reads TGTGCCAGCAGCCAACAGGGTATTAATGGCTACACCTTC. Its protein is CASSQQGINGYTF.

J is TRBJ2-7 and V is TRBV6-4; weak D call: TRBD1 (6 bases). Between the trimmed V and J ends, which lost 0 bases and 9 bases, there was a span of 9 bases. There are 12 residues in the CDR3. Germline loops: CDR1 MRHNA, CDR2 SNTAGT. This CDR3 is CASSDSQGTQYF. CDR3 DNA sequence: TGTGCCAGCAGTGACTCTCAGGGGACGCAGTACTTC.

The V gene is TRBV9, the J gene TRBJ2-6; possible D gene TRBD1, 5 bases. CDR1 and CDR2 from the germline V gene are SGDLS and YYNGEE. The CDR3 runs 18 residues. The germline V and J ends were trimmed by 4 bases and 0 bases, with 17 bases remaining between them. CDR3 protein: CASSSAREEASGANVLTF. The CDR3 coding sequence is TGTGCCAGCAGCTCCGCCAGGGAAGAGGCCTCTGGGGCCAACGTCCTGACTTTC.

The chain combines TRBV18 with TRBJ1-3; the match to TRBD1 covers 8 bases. This CDR3 has 17 residues. The V and J ends lost 7 bases and 0 bases, in that order; junction bases with no gene match: 11. CDR1 is KGHSH and CDR2 is LQKENI in the germline V gene. CDR3 coding DNA: TGTGCCAGCTTCCCAGGACAGGGACTCATCTCTGGAAACACCATATATTTT. Amino acid sequence: CASFPGQGLISGNTIYF.

The chain joins TRBV7-9 to TRBJ1-1; 10 bases match TRBD1. Germline assignment: CDR1 SEHNR and CDR2 FQNEAQ (reference sequence). V lost 5 bases and J lost 6; bases outside the gene matches: 6. The CDR3 has 14 residues. CDR3 nucleotides: TGTGCCAGCAGCCAAGGACAGGGGGGCGCTGAAGCTTTCTTT. Translation: CASSQGQGGAEAFF.

DNA for the CDR3: TGTGCCAGCTCACCGGGACTAGCGGGACTCAGACTTAAATGGGGTGAGCAGTTCTTC. Translating it yields CASSPGLAGLRLKWGEQFF. The chain uses TRBV18 and TRBJ2-1; TRBD2 matches at 13 bases. This CDR3 has 19 amino acids. With 3 bases clipped from V and 9 bases from J, the junction kept 17 bases outside the gene matches. CDR1 and CDR2 from the germline V gene are KGHSH and LQKENI.

The chain is built from TRBV5-5 and TRBJ2-1; 7 bases line up with TRBD1. Trimming cost V 4 bases and J 6 bases; bases outside gene matches: 1. This CDR3 is built from 12 residues. Germline V CDR1 and CDR2: SGHKS, YYEKEE (reference sequence). This CDR3 is CASSDRVNEQFF. CDR3 nucleotide sequence: TGTGCCAGCAGCGACAGGGTCAATGAGCAGTTCTTC. Full variable domain (rest looked up from reference TRBV5-5 and TRBJ2-1): DAGVTQSPTHLIKTRGQQVTLRCSPISGHKSVSWYQQVLGQGPQFIFQYYEKEERGRGNFPDRFSARQFPNYSSELNVNALLLGDSALYLCASSDRVNEQFFGPGTRLTVL.

Regarding this clone: Other DNA sequences in this specimen translate into the identical CDR3. This chain joins TRBV6-1 and TRBJ2-7; 10 bases line up with TRBD1. V trimming: 6 bases; J trimming: 3 bases; junction bases outside the gene matches: 2. Germline loops: CDR1 MNHNS, CDR2 SASEGT. CDR3 length equals 13 residues. CDR3 coding DNA: TGTGCCAGCAGGACAGGGGGCCTCTACGAGCAGTACTTC. Translated, it gives CASRTGGLYEQYF.

The rearrangement uses TRBV19 and TRBJ2-1; no definite D call. Per the germline V gene, CDR1 is LNHDA and CDR2 is SQIVND (reference sequence). CDR3 length equals 15 residues. Trimming took off 5 bases at V and 2 bases at J, with 13 bases between the two ends. CDR3 protein: CASSVTRRAYNEQFF. The CDR3 DNA reads TGTGCCAGTAGTGTTACCAGGCGCGCCTACAATGAGCAGTTCTTC.

The chain joins TRBV7-9 to TRBJ1-4; 8 positions match TRBD1. Germline assignment: CDR1 SEHNR and CDR2 FQNEAQ (reference sequence). This CDR3 has 16 amino acids. V was clipped by 2 bases and J by 0 bases; unmatched bases: 2. The CDR3 nucleotides are TGTGCCAGCAGCTTAAAACAGGGGGCAACTAATGAAAAACTGTTTTTT. This translates into CASSLKQGATNEKLFF.

The rearrangement uses TRBV5-4 and TRBJ1-2, with D possibly matching TRBD1 (6 bases). The V and J ends lost 5 bases and 0 bases respectively, with 14 bases between them. CDR1 and CDR2 (germline): SGHNT, YYREEE (reference sequence). This CDR3 has 15 amino acids. This CDR3 reads CASSRSDSPNYGYTF. The CDR3 DNA follows: TGTGCCAGCAGTCGATCGGACAGCCCTAACTATGGCTACACCTTC.

The chain joins TRBV6-5 to TRBJ1-3; possibly TRBD1 for D (6 bases). Trimming shortened V by 4 bases and J by 4 bases, and 8 bases separated the two germline ends. This CDR3 is built from 13 residues. The germline CDR1 and CDR2 sequences are MNHEY and SVGAGI. The CDR3 nucleotides are TGTGCCAGCAGTTGGACAGAAGGAAACACCATATATTTT. Amino acids: CASSWTEGNTIYF.

This chain uses TRBV19 with TRBJ1-2, with a tentative D call TRBD1 (5 bases). Germline CDR1 LNHDA, CDR2 SQIVND (reference sequence). The CDR3 runs to 13 residues. V lost 6 bases to trimming and J lost 6 bases, with 14 bases between them. In nucleotides, the CDR3 is TGTGCCAGTAGCGCCCCGGCAGGGAATGGCTACACCTTC. Translation: CASSAPAGNGYTF.

This sequence joins TRBV28 and TRBJ2-1, with TRBD1 identical over 10 bases. Germline values: CDR1 MDHEN, CDR2 SYDVKM. J lost 6 bases, V lost 2 bases, and 7 bases had no gene match. The CDR3 runs to 16 residues. CDR3 amino acids: CASSLPGQGKGNEQFF. In DNA, the CDR3 is TGTGCCAGCAGTTTACCGGGACAGGGGAAAGGCAATGAGCAGTTCTTC. Full variable domain (outside the CDR3, taken from reference TRBV28 and TRBJ2-1): DVKVTQSSRYLVKRTGEKVFLECVQDMDHENMFWYRQDPGLGLRLIYFSYDVKMKEKGDIPEGYSVSREKKERFSLILESASTNQTSMYLCASSLPGQGKGNEQFFGPGTRLTVL.

J is TRBJ1-2 and V is TRBV4-1; TRBD1 matches 7 bases. V dropped 1 base and J dropped 0; count of bases not matched to a gene: 11. The germline V gene encodes CDR1 MGHRA and CDR2 YSYEKL. This CDR3 is 18 amino acids long. CDR3 protein: CASSQAVTGFKANYGYTF. The CDR3 bases are TGCGCCAGCAGCCAAGCAGTGACAGGGTTTAAGGCTAACTATGGCTACACCTTC.

The V and J genes are TRBV5-1 and TRBJ1-6; no reliable D call. CDR3 length: 12 residues. The V and J ends lost 2 bases and 7 bases respectively, with 4 bases between them. CDR1 is SGHRS, CDR2 YFSETQ, per germline. CDR3 amino acids: CASSFLNSPLHF. The CDR3 DNA reads as TGCGCCAGCAGCTTCCTGAATTCACCCCTCCACTTT.

The chain recombines TRBV6-6 with TRBJ1-2; 8 nucleotides match TRBD1. This CDR3 contains 13 residues. V lost 5 bases to trimming and J lost 4 bases; unmatched junction nucleotides: 3. Germline V gives CDR1 MNHNY, CDR2 SVGAGI (reference sequence). CDR3 sequence: CASSHTGGYGYTF. CDR3 DNA sequence: TGTGCCAGCAGTCACACAGGGGGCTATGGCTACACCTTC.

The CDR3 loop reads CASSYLGQNSNQPQHF. The CDR3 bases are TGTGCCAGCAGCTACTTGGGGCAGAATAGCAATCAGCCCCAGCATTTT. This sequence joins TRBV7-8 and TRBJ1-5; the D gene is possibly TRBD1 (5 bases). V lost 4 bases and J lost 0, with 13 bases in between. Germline loops: CDR1 SGHVS, CDR2 FQNEAQ. The CDR3 runs 16 residues.

The CDR3: CASSVDIGGRSYGYTF. The CDR3 DNA is TGTGCCAGCAGCGTAGACATCGGGGGTCGATCCTATGGCTACACCTTC. This chain links TRBV9 with TRBJ1-2, with D maybe TRBD1 (5 bases). V gave up 0 bases and J gave up 4 bases, with 16 bases separating them. Germline V CDR1 and CDR2: SGDLS, YYNGEE. This CDR3 region has 16 residues.

The rearrangement joins TRBV30 to TRBJ2-2; 7 positions match TRBD1. Germline V CDR1 and CDR2: GTSNPN, SVGIG (reference sequence). V gave up 4 bases and J gave up 4 bases; unmatched junction bases: 3. The CDR3 totals 13 residues. CDR3 region: CAWTTGATGELFF. In DNA, the CDR3 is TGTGCCTGGACCACAGGGGCCACCGGGGAGCTGTTTTTT.

The V and J genes are TRBV7-2 and TRBJ2-1, with 11 bases matching TRBD2. CDR1 and CDR2 from the germline V gene are SGHTA and FQGNSA. The CDR3 covers 16 residues. V shed 1 base, J shed 4 bases, and the junction held 3 bases outside the gene matches. Here the CDR3 reads CASSLGLAGGYNEQFF. Written as DNA, the CDR3 is TGTGCCAGCAGCTTAGGGCTAGCGGGGGGTTACAATGAGCAGTTCTTC.

V is TRBV5-1 and J is TRBJ2-7, with 11 positions matching TRBD2. This CDR3 contains 15 residues. V lost 5 bases, J lost 4 bases, and 8 bases stayed unmatched. Looked up from germline, CDR1 is SGHRS and CDR2 is YFSETQ. As DNA, the CDR3 is TGCGCCAGCAGGTCGACTAGCGGGGAGATATACGAGCAGTACTTC. Protein product: CASRSTSGEIYEQYF.

The chain employs TRBV28 and TRBJ2-1; 12 bases align to TRBD2. This CDR3 contains 15 residues. The V gene's germline CDR1 is MDHEN and CDR2 SYDVKM. J was trimmed by 6 bases and V by 5 bases; bases with no gene match: 5. This CDR3 reads CASSLAGGLGNEQFF. The CDR3 DNA is TGTGCCAGCAGTCTAGCGGGAGGGCTGGGCAATGAGCAGTTCTTC.